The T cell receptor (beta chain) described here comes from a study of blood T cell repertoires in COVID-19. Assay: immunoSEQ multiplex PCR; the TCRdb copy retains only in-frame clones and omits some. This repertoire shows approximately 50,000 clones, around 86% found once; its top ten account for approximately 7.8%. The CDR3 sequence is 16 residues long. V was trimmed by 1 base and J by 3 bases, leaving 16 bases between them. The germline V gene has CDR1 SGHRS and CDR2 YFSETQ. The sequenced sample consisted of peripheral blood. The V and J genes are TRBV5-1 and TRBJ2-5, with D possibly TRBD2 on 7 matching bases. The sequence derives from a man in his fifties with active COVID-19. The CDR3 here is CASSLSSGAGEETQYF. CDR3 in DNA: TGCGCCAGCAGCTTGTCCTCGGGGGCGGGGGAAGAGACCCAGTACTTC.